This T cell receptor beta chain was sequenced for a study of blood T cell repertoires in COVID-19. For the study at large: From T cells, B-cell-depleted T cells, or PBMCs came the material, which was cDNA or gDNA.

How the authors handled the data: Amplification with reference gene primers provided the estimates of nucleated cell counts. Sequencing was performed with immunoSEQ multiplex PCR; in TCRdb, only in-frame clones are kept and a portion is missing. V and J calls plus clone size are reproduced from that table; the DNA served to infer D and trimming. This table holds approximately 200,000 clones, roughly 87% found once. This clone has only one observation. Germline CDR1 is MNHNY and CDR2 is SVGAGI (reference sequence). The ends lost 4 bases at V and 0 bases at J; junction bases unmatched: 4. This CDR3 is built from 15 residues. Adults between roughly 18 and 100 years of age took part from 24 US areas. Two negative PCRs, clearance, or symptom resolution had been documented for recovered Cohort 3 donors.

The chain links TRBV6-6 to TRBJ2-7, with 9 nucleotides matching TRBD1. What was sequenced was PBMCs or T cells enriched from blood (not recorded which). The receptor was isolated from a woman in her 30s who had recovered from COVID-19. The DNA of the CDR3 is TGTGCCAGCAGTTCTGGACAGGGGTTCTCCTACGAGCAGTACTTC. Protein sequence: CASSSGQGFSYEQYF.